The 8 T cell receptor beta chains listed next were all sequenced from one sample in a study of blood T cell repertoires in COVID-19. Clones were sequenced by immunoSEQ multiplex PCR, and TCRdb holds only the in-frame ones, with some missing. The sample has about 190,000 clones; approximately 79% are singletons. Material: peripheral blood. The receptors here all came from a woman aged 70 to 79 with acute or convalescent COVID-19.

V gene TRBV5-5 combines with J gene TRBJ2-7; no reliable D call. Germline CDR1 is SGHKS and CDR2 is YYEKEE (reference sequence). The CDR3 length is 12 residues. V was trimmed by 0 bases and J by 5 bases, leaving 6 bases between them. Here the CDR3 reads CASSLGQNEQYF. The CDR3, as DNA: TGTGCCAGCAGCTTGGGGCAAAACGAGCAGTACTTC.

CDR3 sequence: CASSSGFHEQYF. CDR3 nucleotide sequence: TGTGCCAGCTCTTCAGGGTTCCACGAGCAGTACTTC. The chain combines TRBV2 with TRBJ2-7; D possibly corresponds to TRBD1 (5 bases). The CDR3 length is 12 residues. Trimming stripped 8 bases from V and 5 bases from J, with 13 bases between. Germline CDR1 SNHLY, CDR2 FYNNEI.

This chain uses TRBV29-1 with TRBJ2-5; perhaps TRBD1 as D (5 bases). The CDR3 runs to 13 residues. V was trimmed by 7 bases and J by 4 bases, leaving 16 bases between them. Germline V gene data show CDR1 as SQVTM and CDR2 as ANQGSEA. CDR3 region: CSAPGHSVETQYF. In nucleotides, the CDR3 is TGCAGCGCCCCAGGACATTCTGTAGAGACCCAGTACTTC.

This chain connects TRBV3-1 (or the pseudogene TRBV3-2) to TRBJ2-2, with D perhaps TRBD2 (7 bases). The ends were cut back, 4 bases at V and 6 bases at J, with 15 bases in the middle. From germline, CDR1 is LGHDT and CDR2 YNNKEL (reference sequence). The CDR3 consists of 15 residues. The CDR3 DNA is TGTGCCAGCAGCCTAACCGAGGGGGGGCCCGGGGAGCTGTTTTTT. Residues: CASSLTEGGPGELFF.

The chain couples TRBV2 to TRBJ1-1, with D tentatively TRBD1 (5 bases). Trimming pared 2 bases from V and 6 bases from J, leaving 13 bases between. Germline V gene lookup returns CDR1 SNHLY and CDR2 FYNNEI. The CDR3 runs 14 residues. The CDR3 coding sequence is TGTGCCAGCAGTGAATCTATATGGGGCTCTGAAGCTTTCTTT. It translates to CASSESIWGSEAFF.

The CDR3 bases are TGTGCCAGCAGCCGTGTAGCGGGAGGGTCGGCCGGGGAGCTGTTTTTT. Translated, it gives CASSRVAGGSAGELFF. The chain carries TRBV7-2 and TRBJ2-2; 11 positions agree with TRBD2. Germline V gene lookup returns CDR1 SGHTA and CDR2 FQGNSA. This CDR3 has 16 residues. V shed 5 bases, J shed 6 bases, and the junction held 8 bases outside the gene matches. Based on the CDR3 plus reference TRBV7-2 and TRBJ2-2, the full variable domain is GAGVSQSPSNKVTEKGKDVELRCDPISGHTALYWYRQSLGQGLEFLIYFQGNSAPDKSGLPSDRFSAERTGGSVSTLTIQRTQQEDSAVYLCASSRVAGGSAGELFFGEGSRLTVL.

This clone was observed a handful of times. This chain uses TRBV3-1 (or the pseudogene TRBV3-2) with TRBJ1-5; D remains unclear. The CDR3 totals 12 residues. V lost 1 base to trimming and J lost 9 bases, with 7 bases between them. CDR1 LGHDT and CDR2 YNNKEL come from the germline V gene (reference sequence). The CDR3 here is CASSQGGGPQHF. CDR3 nucleotide sequence: TGTGCCAGCAGCCAAGGTGGCGGGCCCCAGCATTTT.

This sequence joins TRBV5-1 and TRBJ1-1; D remains ambiguous. Trimming stripped 4 bases from V and 3 bases from J, with 13 bases between. Germline V CDR1 and CDR2: SGHRS, YFSETQ. The CDR3 consists of 14 residues. CDR3 DNA sequence: TGCGCCAGCAGCGTACGCGTCTCTGACACTGAAGCTTTCTTT. Amino acids: CASSVRVSDTEAFF.